Presented here are 31 T cell receptor beta chains from one specimen sequenced in a study of OX40 agonist ivuxolimab in advanced cancers. Produced via immunoSEQ multiplex PCR; TCRdb's table is partial and in-frame only. The profile shows approximately 20,000 clones, about 80% of them singletons. The source material was CD4+ or CD8+ T cells sorted from blood, sampled in a trial of the OX40 agonist ivuxolimab. The source is an adult with an advanced solid tumor such as melanoma, head and neck, liver or kidney cancer.

The rearrangement joins TRBV14 to TRBJ1-1; D ambiguous. The CDR3 has 13 amino acids. CDR1 and CDR2 (germline): SGHDN, FVKESK. Trimming took 3 bases from V and 0 from J, leaving 5 bases between them. CDR3 region: CASSHSLNTEAFF. For the CDR3, the DNA is TGTGCCAGCAGCCATTCACTGAACACTGAAGCTTTCTTT. The whole variable domain, remainder taken from reference TRBV14 and TRBJ1-1, is EAGVTQFPSHSVIEKGQTVTLRCDPISGHDNLYWYRRVMGKEIKFLLHFVKESKQDESGMPNNRFLAERTGGTYSTLKVQPAELEDSGVYFCASSHSLNTEAFFGQGTRLTVV.

The rearrangement links TRBV9 to TRBJ2-2; D is ambiguous. The CDR3 has 14 amino acids. Trimming pared 0 bases from V and 7 bases from J, leaving 10 bases between. CDR1 SGDLS and CDR2 YYNGEE come from the germline V gene. CDR3 nucleotide sequence: TGTGCCAGCAGCGTAGGCGTGGAAGGCGGGGAGCTGTTTTTT. Amino acid sequence: CASSVGVEGGELFF.

The chain uses TRBV11-2 and TRBJ1-3, with D tentatively TRBD1 (5 bases). The CDR3 has 16 amino acids. CDR1 and CDR2 from the germline V gene are SGHAT and FQNNGV. Trimming left V 1 base short and J 2 bases short, with 12 bases between. CDR3: CASSLAGSATGNTIYF. Written as DNA, the CDR3 is TGTGCCAGCAGCTTAGCAGGGTCAGCAACTGGAAACACCATATATTTT.

The CDR3: CASSLNWGTEAFF. DNA of the CDR3: TGTGCCAGCAGTTTAAATTGGGGCACTGAAGCTTTCTTT. J is TRBJ1-1 and V is TRBV27; D is unresolved. Deletions cut 2 bases from V and 4 bases from J, with 8 bases between. CDR3 length: 13 amino acids. Germline V gene lookup returns CDR1 MNHEY and CDR2 SMNVEV (reference sequence).

This chain links TRBV13 with TRBJ2-7; maybe TRBD1 (7 bases). Germline CDR1 is PRHDT and CDR2 is FYEKMQ (reference sequence). The CDR3 consists of 14 residues. V was trimmed by 5 bases and J by 3 bases, leaving 14 bases between them. CDR3 sequence reads: CASSADRRDYEQYF. As DNA, the CDR3 is TGTGCCAGCAGCGCGGACAGGAGGGACTACGAGCAGTACTTC.

The chain couples TRBV19 to TRBJ2-2; tentatively, D is TRBD1 or TRBD2 (6 bases each). V lost 10 bases, J lost 0 bases, and 15 bases lay in between. CDR3 size: 15 residues. From germline, CDR1 is LNHDA and CDR2 SQIVND (reference sequence). In DNA, the CDR3 is TGTGCCACCAAGGAGGGGGGTGCGAACACCGGGGAGCTGTTTTTT. Protein product: CATKEGGANTGELFF.

V and J are TRBV11-2 and TRBJ1-2, with D unresolved. The CDR3 is 15 residues long. V was pared by 1 base and J by 2 bases, with 11 bases between. The germline V gene encodes CDR1 SGHAT and CDR2 FQNNGV. CDR3 residues: CASSLGMVGNYGYTF. As DNA, the CDR3 is TGTGCCAGCAGCTTAGGTATGGTCGGGAACTATGGCTACACCTTC.

The genes are TRBV27 and TRBJ2-7; D unresolved. V lost 5 bases and J 0 bases, leaving 20 bases between the germline ends. The CDR3 consists of 17 residues. The germline V gene encodes CDR1 MNHEY and CDR2 SMNVEV (reference sequence). The CDR3 DNA reads as TGTGCCAGCAGTCCAGATCCTATAATCTCCCTCTCCTACGAGCAGTACTTC. It specifies CASSPDPIISLSYEQYF.

The CDR3 DNA reads as TGTGCCAGCAGTGCCCAGCGGGAGAGCTCAGAGACCCAGTACTTC. Its protein product is CASSAQRESSETQYF. J is TRBJ2-5 and V is TRBV2; 8 bases align to TRBD2. Germline values: CDR1 SNHLY, CDR2 FYNNEI. V shed 4 bases, J shed 4 bases, and the junction held 8 bases outside the gene matches. This CDR3 is built from 15 residues.

This rearrangement joins TRBV15 to TRBJ1-4; D remains unclear. In germline, CDR1 is LNHNV, CDR2 YYDKDF (reference sequence). V shed 6 bases and J shed 0 bases, with 8 bases lying between them. This CDR3 has 14 amino acids. CDR3 nucleotide sequence: TGTGCCACCAGACCCGAGTCAACTAATGAAAAACTGTTTTTT. Its protein product is CATRPESTNEKLFF.

The chain couples TRBV6-1 to TRBJ1-2; maybe TRBD1 (5 bases). Germline CDR1 and CDR2: MNHNS and SASEGT. Trimming pared 0 bases from V and 5 bases from J, leaving 13 bases between. This CDR3 has 15 amino acids. The CDR3 spells CASSEAGTGPYGYTF. As DNA, the CDR3 is TGTGCCAGCAGTGAAGCTGGGACGGGACCTTATGGCTACACCTTC.

The V gene is TRBV7-2, the J gene TRBJ2-1, with D unclear. CDR3 size: 13 residues. The V gene's germline CDR1 is SGHTA and CDR2 FQGNSA. With 5 bases removed from V and 2 bases from J, the gap between germline ends came to 7 bases. The CDR3 loop is CASSRATYNEQFF. The CDR3 nucleotides are TGTGCCAGCAGCCGGGCTACCTACAATGAGCAGTTCTTC. The complete variable domain, with remaining parts taken from reference TRBV7-2 and TRBJ2-1, reads GAGVSQSPSNKVTEKGKDVELRCDPISGHTALYWYRQSLGQGLEFLIYFQGNSAPDKSGLPSDRFSAERTGGSVSTLTIQRTQQEDSAVYLCASSRATYNEQFFGPGTRLTVL.

The gene calls are TRBV18 and TRBJ2-3; D ambiguous. Between the trimmed V and J ends, which lost 3 bases and 6 bases, there was a span of 10 bases. Germline CDR1 is KGHSH and CDR2 is LQKENI. There are 13 residues in the CDR3. This chain's CDR3 is CASSPARADTQYF. The CDR3 nucleotides are TGTGCCAGCTCACCCGCAAGAGCGGATACGCAGTATTTT.

This rearrangement joins TRBV15 to TRBJ2-3, with 12 positions matching TRBD1. CDR1 is LNHNV, CDR2 YYDKDF, per germline (reference sequence). With V trimmed by 2 bases and J by 4 bases, 7 bases remained unmatched. The CDR3 runs to 17 residues. CDR3 DNA: TGTGCCACCAGCAGACCCGGGACAGGGGGCCGCTCAGATACGCAGTATTTT. Translated: CATSRPGTGGRSDTQYF.

V and J are TRBV28 and TRBJ1-4; D is undetermined. Germline values: CDR1 MDHEN, CDR2 SYDVKM. Deletions cut 2 bases from V and 0 bases from J, with 10 bases between. The CDR3 contains 16 residues. CDR3 bases: TGTGCCAGCAGTTTAAATTGGGGAGCAACTAATGAAAAACTGTTTTTT. The encoded protein is CASSLNWGATNEKLFF.

V and J are TRBV5-4 and TRBJ1-2; D is ambiguous. This CDR3 is 16 amino acids long. Trimming left V 4 bases short and J 5 bases short, with 21 bases between. From germline, CDR1 is SGHNT and CDR2 YYREEE (reference sequence). The CDR3: CASSSIKGRHLYGYTF. CDR3 nucleotide sequence: TGTGCCAGCAGCAGCATTAAAGGACGGCACCTTTATGGCTACACCTTC.

The V gene is TRBV28, the J gene TRBJ2-5; D may correspond to TRBD1 or TRBD2 (6 bases each). The CDR3 loop spans 11 amino acids. Germline CDR1 reads MDHEN; CDR2 reads SYDVKM. The V gene lost 11 bases and the J gene lost 7 bases, with 14 bases spanning the gap. The CDR3 loop is CACARGVTQYF. The DNA of the CDR3 is TGTGCCTGCGCGAGGGGGGTGACCCAGTACTTC.

The chain's CDR3 is CASSVRAGETQYF. CDR3 DNA sequence: TGTGCCAGCAGCGTAAGGGCCGGGGAGACCCAGTACTTC. The rearrangement links TRBV9 to TRBJ2-5; unclear D gene. The length of the CDR3 is 13 residues. V lost 1 base to trimming and J lost 5 bases, with 9 bases between them. Per the germline V gene, CDR1 is SGDLS and CDR2 is YYNGEE.

The rearrangement uses TRBV5-6 and TRBJ2-5; the match to TRBD2 covers 7 bases. J lost 4 bases, V lost 2 bases, and 5 bases had no gene match. Germline CDR1 and CDR2: SGHDT and YYEEEE. CDR3 length: 14 amino acids. CDR3 in amino acids: CASSFGGGGETQYF. CDR3 DNA: TGTGCCAGCAGCTTCGGCGGGGGTGGAGAGACCCAGTACTTC.

The V call is TRBV27, the J call TRBJ2-1; maybe TRBD1 (6 bases). There are 13 residues in the CDR3. CDR1 is MNHEY, CDR2 SMNVEV, per germline (reference sequence). Trimming cost V 0 bases and J 12 bases, with 12 bases left between them. In DNA form, the CDR3 reads TGTGCCAGCAGTTTATCGGGGGCAGGACGGCAGTTCTTC. As protein: CASSLSGAGRQFF.

The chain uses TRBV18 and TRBJ1-5, with D possibly TRBD1 on 5 matching bases. This CDR3 has 17 residues. CDR1 is KGHSH and CDR2 is LQKENI in the germline V gene. V dropped 3 bases and J dropped 4 bases, with 19 bases sitting between them. The CDR3 region is CASSPTGVSSANQPQHF. The DNA of the CDR3 is TGTGCCAGCTCACCCACGGGGGTATCTTCGGCTAATCAGCCCCAGCATTTT.

This clone has just a few counts. The chain couples TRBV5-5 to TRBJ1-1; D not resolved. Germline CDR1 is SGHKS and CDR2 is YYEKEE (reference sequence). Trimming pared 4 bases from V and 1 base from J, leaving 14 bases between. The CDR3 has 15 amino acids. The CDR3 protein is CASSPRLGSNTEAFF. The CDR3, as DNA: TGTGCCAGCAGCCCCCGGCTGGGCTCGAACACTGAAGCTTTCTTT. The full variable domain, in which reference TRBV5-5 and TRBJ1-1 provide the parts outside the CDR3, is DAGVTQSPTHLIKTRGQQVTLRCSPISGHKSVSWYQQVLGQGPQFIFQYYEKEERGRGNFPDRFSARQFPNYSSELNVNALLLGDSALYLCASSPRLGSNTEAFFGQGTRLTVV.

This sequence joins TRBV11-2 and TRBJ2-3, with a tentative D call TRBD2 (5 bases). This CDR3 comprises 14 residues. Trimming pared 4 bases from V and 5 bases from J, leaving 13 bases between. Germline V gives CDR1 SGHAT, CDR2 FQNNGV. The CDR3 nucleotides read TGTGCCAGCAGCTCCCCCCCCGGGATAGATACGCAGTATTTT. The encoded protein is CASSSPPGIDTQYF.

The V gene is TRBV7-6, the J gene TRBJ2-7; the match to TRBD2 covers 10 bases. Unmatched junction bases numbered 12, after V lost 1 base and J lost 3 bases. Germline CDR1 is SGHVS and CDR2 is FNYEAQ. This CDR3 spans 18 amino acids. In nucleotides, the CDR3 is TGTGCCAGCAGCTTAGTGTGGGATGGGCTAGCGGGAGACTACGAGCAGTACTTC. Amino acid sequence: CASSLVWDGLAGDYEQYF.

The gene calls are TRBV11-2 and TRBJ2-1; D is ambiguous. The V gene's germline CDR1 is SGHAT and CDR2 FQNNGV. V was clipped by 0 bases and J by 8 bases, with 8 bases between them. The CDR3 has 13 amino acids. Here the CDR3 reads CASSLDLGHEQFF. In DNA form, the CDR3 reads TGTGCCAGCAGCTTAGATCTGGGCCATGAGCAGTTCTTC.

The J gene is TRBJ2-1, the V gene TRBV2; no clear D gene. V was pared by 6 bases and J by 10 bases, with 7 bases between. The germline gives CDR1 SNHLY, CDR2 FYNNEI. This CDR3 has 10 residues. CDR3 nucleotides: TGTGCCAGCAGGAGGACCGAGCAGTTCTTC. It translates to CASRRTEQFF.

The chain uses TRBV6-6 and TRBJ2-7, with 7 bases fitting TRBD1. CDR1 is MNHNY and CDR2 is SVGAGI in the germline V gene (reference sequence). The CDR3 has 13 amino acids. Losses at the gene ends were 6 bases for V and 7 bases for J; bases not matched to a gene: 9. The CDR3 here is CASRDRAVGEQYF. In nucleotides, the CDR3 is TGTGCCAGCAGAGACAGGGCGGTGGGGGAGCAGTACTTC.

The chain has TRBV30 and TRBJ1-2, with D possibly being TRBD1 (5 bases). The CDR3 contains 12 residues. V was trimmed by 4 bases and J by 7 bases, leaving 13 bases between them. The germline V gene encodes CDR1 GTSNPN and CDR2 SVGIG (reference sequence). CDR3 sequence reads: CAWTWGVGGYTF. The DNA for the CDR3 is TGTGCCTGGACCTGGGGGGTCGGTGGCTACACCTTC. Full variable domain (missing parts from reference TRBV30 and TRBJ1-2): SQTIHQWPATLVQPVGSPLSLECTVEGTSNPNLYWYRQAAGRGLQLLFYSVGIGQISSEVPQNLSASRPQDRQFILSSKKLLLSDSGFYLCAWTWGVGGYTFGSGTRLTVV.

The rearrangement links TRBV30 to TRBJ2-3; D may correspond to TRBD1 or TRBD2 (5 bases each). V was trimmed by 4 bases and J by 3 bases, leaving 20 bases between them. Germline V lookup: CDR1 GTSNPN, CDR2 SVGIG (reference sequence). The CDR3 is 16 amino acids. This chain's CDR3 is CAWTRPLGRRTDTQYF. DNA for the CDR3: TGTGCCTGGACCCGACCGCTGGGACGCAGAACAGATACGCAGTATTTT. Using reference TRBV30 and TRBJ2-3 for the parts outside the CDR3, the full variable domain is SQTIHQWPATLVQPVGSPLSLECTVEGTSNPNLYWYRQAAGRGLQLLFYSVGIGQISSEVPQNLSASRPQDRQFILSSKKLLLSDSGFYLCAWTRPLGRRTDTQYFGPGTRLTVL.

This clone was seen just once. The CDR3 bases are TGTGCCAGCAGTGGACAGAGAGTATATAATTCACCCCTCCACTTT. This translates into CASSGQRVYNSPLHF. The chain has TRBV6-1 and TRBJ1-6, with D perhaps TRBD1 (5 bases). Trimming pared 4 bases from V and 4 bases from J, leaving 11 bases between. The germline gives CDR1 MNHNS, CDR2 SASEGT. The CDR3 extends over 15 amino acids.

The rearrangement uses TRBV6-1 and TRBJ2-5; no firm D call. Per the germline V gene, CDR1 is MNHNS and CDR2 is SASEGT. This CDR3 is built from 14 residues. Deletions cut 2 bases from V and 1 base from J, with 8 bases between. DNA for the CDR3: TGTGCCAGCAGTGAATCAAATTTCCAAGAGACCCAGTACTTC. Protein: CASSESNFQETQYF.